These 9 T cell receptor beta chains were all obtained from the same sample, sequenced in a study of tissue T cells after allogeneic stem cell transplantation. Profiling relied on immunoSEQ multiplex PCR, and the TCRdb table lists in-frame clones only, not all of them. Of 1,200 or so clones in the sample, about 47% were seen once. The time point denotes: mouse harvest day 14 after allogeneic transplant. Tail vein injection delivered 10^7 T-cell-depleted bone marrow cells and 10^6 splenic CD5+ T cells. What was sequenced was liver tissue. These TCRs come from a female BALB/c mouse given C57BL/6 T cells with graft-versus-host disease after an allogeneic hematopoietic cell transplant.

In this sample, this clone is large. Genes and germline are mouse. The observed sequence ends 1 residue before the CDR3 terminus, with the missing tail filled in from the germline J gene. V usage is TRBV13-1 and J usage is TRBJ2-3; no definite D call. Trimming left V 2 bases short and J 2 bases short, with 3 bases between. The CDR3 is 12 residues long. Germline lookup yields CDR1 NSHNY and CDR2 SYGAGN. The CDR3 region is CASSEAAETLYF. CDR3 DNA, as far as it was read: TGTGCCAGCAGTGAAGCTGCAGAAACGCTGTAT.

In its sample, this clone ranks as large. These gene names are mouse names. The CDR3 goes on 1 residue after the read ends, and that part is filled in from the germline J gene. V is TRBV29 and J is TRBJ2-2; TRBD2 aligns across 9 bases. Germline loops: CDR1 MSHET, CDR2 SYDVDS. After removal of 4 bases from V and 1 base from J, the junction contained 4 bases not matched to a gene. CDR3 length: 16 residues. The CDR3 here is CASSYPTGGNTGQLYF. The CDR3 DNA, read in part, is TGTGCTAGCAGTTATCCGACTGGGGGAAACACCGGGCAGCTCTAC.

This clone counts as hyperexpanded. Mouse germline and gene names are used. The read halts 1 residue ahead of the CDR3 end, with the missing end drawn from the germline J gene. The rearrangement joins TRBV13-1 to TRBJ1-2; no clear D. V was shortened by 1 base and J by 0 bases, with 7 bases between the two germline ends. Germline CDR1 reads NSHNY; CDR2 reads SYGAGN. CDR3 length: 14 residues. CDR3 residues: CASSDPHTNSDYTF. The sequenced part of the CDR3 DNA is TGTGCCAGCAGTGATCCCCACACAAACTCCGACTACACC.

By share of the sample, this clone is large. Mouse gene names apply. Read data end 1 residue before the CDR3 end; the end is taken from the germline J gene. The chain uses TRBV29 and TRBJ2-1; D may match TRBD1 or TRBD2 (5 bases each). V lost 5 bases and J 1 base, leaving 9 bases between the germline ends. Germline CDR1 and CDR2: MSHET and SYDVDS. This CDR3 has 14 amino acids. The sequenced part of the CDR3 DNA is TGTGCTAGCAGTCCGGGACGGAACTATGCTGAGCAGTTC. Residues: CASSPGRNYAEQF. The entire CDR3 reads CASSPGRNYAEQFF.

For this clone: The listed genes are named as in mouse. The read ends 1 residue before the CDR3 terminus; that terminus is restored from the germline J gene. The J gene is TRBJ2-5, the V gene TRBV31; D unclear. Per germline, CDR1 GKSSPN and CDR2 SITVG. This CDR3 is built from 13 residues. The germline V and J ends were trimmed by 0 bases and 6 bases, with 10 bases remaining between them. The sequenced CDR3 bases are TGTGCCTGGAGTCTAGTTGGGTGGGACACCCAGTAC. Translated: CAWSLVGWDTQY. The entire CDR3 sequence reads CAWSLVGWDTQYF.

In regard to this clone: The listed genes are named as in mouse. Read coverage stops 1 residue before the CDR3 terminus; the germline J gene supplies the remainder. This chain uses TRBV12-1 with TRBJ2-7; 9 bases are a match to TRBD2. This CDR3 has 12 amino acids. CDR1 is SGHSN and CDR2 is HYEKVE in the germline V gene. Losses at the gene ends were 4 bases for V and 6 bases for J; bases not matched to a gene: 3. CDR3 DNA, as far as it was read: TGTGCCAGCTCGGGACTGGGAGGTGAACAGTAC. It translates to CASSGLGGEQY. The whole CDR3 reads CASSGLGGEQYF.

Points on this clone: Gene names refer to mouse genes. Here the CDR3 reads CAQAGGARGAETLYF. CDR3 bases read: TGTGCCCAGGCTGGGGGGGCGCGGGGTGCAGAAACGCTGTAT. The chain carries TRBV31 and TRBJ2-3; the match to TRBD2 covers 10 bases. Coverage ceases 1 residue before the CDR3 finishes, and the germline J gene fills in the end. Trimming cost V 8 bases and J 1 base; bases outside gene matches: 9. There are 15 residues in the CDR3. Germline lookup yields CDR1 GKSSPN and CDR2 SITVG.

This clone turned up a few times. Mouse gene names apply. The sequence runs out 1 residue before the end of the CDR3; the remainder is reconstructed from the germline J gene. V usage is TRBV20 and J usage is TRBJ2-7; 8 bases are shared with TRBD2. CDR1 and CDR2 (germline): GFQATS, STVNSAI. The length of the CDR3 is 12 residues. The J segment lost 4 bases and the V segment lost 1 base, leaving 0 bases of the junction unmatched. CDR3 sequence: CGARVGGYEQYF. The DNA read from the CDR3 is TGTGGTGCTAGGGTGGGGGGGTATGAACAGTAC.

There are a few counts of this clone. Germline and genes: mouse. The DNA ends 1 residue before the CDR3 does, and the rest of the CDR3 is filled in from the germline J gene. The chain is built from TRBV13-1 and TRBJ2-1; D possibly corresponds to TRBD1 (5 bases). Trimming shortened V by 0 bases and J by 0 bases, and 7 bases separated the two germline ends. The CDR3 spans 15 residues. Germline V gives CDR1 NSHNY, CDR2 SYGAGN. Here the CDR3 reads CASSDERGNYAEQFF. The CDR3 DNA, read in part, is TGTGCCAGCAGTGATGAAAGGGGTAACTATGCTGAGCAGTTC.